These 12 T cell receptor beta chains were all obtained from the same sample, sequenced in a study of blood T cell repertoires in COVID-19 (dated by TCRdb to the early 2020s). Library creation used the immunoSEQ multiplex PCR assay. TCRdb limited this immuneACCESS table to in-frame rearrangements with V and J called. A share of clones is missing; checked studies link under half to unresolved V genes, and the rest is unexplained. This sample is represented by about 220,000 clones; 70% to 90% of them were singletons. The ten most abundant clones make up 2.9% of the sample. What was sequenced was peripheral blood. The receptor set was obtained from a man aged 50 or older who had recovered from COVID-19.

This clone was seen more than once but under ten times. The rearrangement links TRBV6-5 to TRBJ1-1; D uncertain. Trimming left V 8 bases short and J 4 bases short, with 14 bases between. CDR1 is MNHEY and CDR2 is SVGAGI in the germline V gene. The CDR3 is 13 residues long. CDR3 region: CASARITGTEAFF. The CDR3 nucleotides read TGTGCCAGCGCTCGTATTACGGGCACTGAAGCTTTCTTT.

This clone came up a few times. The chain uses TRBV11-2 and TRBJ2-3; TRBD1 is a possible D gene (6 bases). The length of the CDR3 is 13 residues. Deletions cut 5 bases from V and 10 bases from J, with 16 bases between. CDR1 is SGHAT, CDR2 FQNNGV, per germline. The CDR3 region is CASSPHRAVAQYF. CDR3 sequence (DNA): TGTGCCAGCAGCCCCCACAGGGCAGTCGCGCAGTATTTT.

The rearrangement uses TRBV9 and TRBJ2-3; D call uncertain. This CDR3 region has 15 residues. Trimming removed 1 base from V and 0 bases from J, with 9 bases in between. Germline lookup yields CDR1 SGDLS and CDR2 YYNGEE. The CDR3: CASSVSGLSTDTQYF. CDR3 coding DNA: TGTGCCAGCAGCGTAAGTGGGCTCAGCACAGATACGCAGTATTTT.

The chain employs TRBV28 and TRBJ1-5; possibly TRBD1 for D (5 bases). V lost 8 bases, J lost 4 bases, and 18 bases lay in between. The germline CDR1 and CDR2 sequences are MDHEN and SYDVKM. The CDR3 is 15 amino acids. This chain's CDR3 is CASRPPGRDNQPQHF. In DNA form, the CDR3 reads TGTGCCAGCCGACCCCCAGGGAGGGATAATCAGCCCCAGCATTTT.

The CDR3 nucleotides are TGTGCCAGCAGGGGGACAGGGGGCTACGAGCAGTACTTC. Protein sequence: CASRGTGGYEQYF. This chain connects TRBV3-1 (or the pseudogene TRBV3-2) to TRBJ2-7; 11 bases match TRBD1. V was clipped by 6 bases and J by 3 bases; unmatched bases: 1. The CDR3 spans 13 residues. CDR1 LGHDT and CDR2 YNNKEL come from the germline V gene (reference sequence).

The chain carries TRBV28 and TRBJ1-5, with TRBD1 identical over 7 bases. Trimming at V came to 6 bases and at J to 1 base, leaving 6 bases not matched to a gene. Germline V gene lookup returns CDR1 MDHEN and CDR2 SYDVKM. This CDR3 contains 15 residues. The CDR3 region is CASRLGQRSNQPQHF. The DNA of the CDR3 is TGTGCCAGCAGGCTGGGACAGCGGAGCAATCAGCCCCAGCATTTT.

This sequence joins TRBV11-3 and TRBJ2-1; 9 bases are a match to TRBD2. V shed 0 bases, J shed 4 bases, and the junction held 1 base outside the gene matches. The germline V gene has CDR1 SGHNT and CDR2 YENEEA. This CDR3 spans 15 amino acids. The CDR3 DNA sequence: TGTGCCAGCAGCTTAGATAGCGGGAGATACAATGAGCAGTTCTTC. Amino acids: CASSLDSGRYNEQFF.

This chain joins TRBV30 and TRBJ2-1, with 7 positions matching TRBD2. J was trimmed by 6 bases and V by 3 bases; bases with no gene match: 8. Germline V gene lookup returns CDR1 GTSNPN and CDR2 SVGIG (reference sequence). The CDR3 loop spans 14 amino acids. The DNA for the CDR3 is TGTGCCTGGAGGGGCGGGGGTAACGGCAATGAGCAGTTCTTC. Its translation is CAWRGGGNGNEQFF.

The chain links TRBV24-1 to TRBJ2-1; 15 bases line up with TRBD2. The length of the CDR3 is 18 residues. Germline V gene data show CDR1 as KGHDR and CDR2 as SFDVKD. With V trimmed by 2 bases and J by 10 bases, 11 bases remained unmatched. The CDR3 spells CATSDSSGLAGGYWEQFF. As DNA, the CDR3 is TGTGCCACCAGTGATTCTTCTGGACTAGCGGGAGGGTATTGGGAGCAGTTCTTC.

This chain uses TRBV7-9 with TRBJ2-7, with 10 bases that match TRBD1. Germline CDR1 SEHNR, CDR2 FQNEAQ (reference sequence). The trim removed 5 bases at V and 2 bases at J, leaving 3 bases unmatched. This CDR3 is 14 amino acids long. CDR3 bases: TGTGCCAGCAGCGGGACAGGGGTCACCTACGAGCAGTACTTC. Protein product: CASSGTGVTYEQYF.

The chain joins TRBV24-1 to TRBJ2-1, with 11 bases identical to TRBD2. This CDR3 is built from 16 residues. The germline CDR1 and CDR2 sequences are KGHDR and SFDVKD. Trimming at V came to 4 bases and at J to 5 bases, leaving 6 bases not matched to a gene. The CDR3 spells CATSDRLAGPDNEQFF. The DNA of the CDR3 is TGTGCCACCAGTGACAGACTAGCGGGGCCGGACAATGAGCAGTTCTTC.

The J gene is TRBJ2-3, the V gene TRBV5-1; 9 bases line up with TRBD2. This CDR3 region has 17 residues. Germline-derived CDR1 and CDR2 are SGHRS and YFSETQ. The V segment lost 1 base and the J segment 0 bases; nucleotides outside the gene matches: 6. The CDR3 nucleotides read TGCGCCAGCAGCTTGTTCCTAGCGGGGACTAGCACAGATACGCAGTATTTT. This translates into CASSLFLAGTSTDTQYF.